This T cell receptor (beta chain) originates from a study of spatial heterogeneity in lung cancer. Study-level background: Sequence detection consistently recorded a greater number of beta-chain than alpha-chain sequences. Findings and limits, study-wide: Within tumors, counts of expanded alpha and beta TCRs tracked tumor mutation counts. Ubiquitous and regional expanded TCR counts tracked ubiquitous and regional nonsynonymous mutations, respectively.

Time point described: sample taken at primary tumor resection. As to this clonotype: The antigen remains undetermined.

V lost 0 bases and J lost 7; bases outside the gene matches: 8. CDR1 and CDR2 (germline): LGHDT, YNNKEL (reference sequence). The length of the CDR3 is 16 residues. TCRdb independently ran MiXCR on the 5' RACE reads; one entry per CDR3 protein. The table shows fewer than 4,500 distinct CDR3 sequences, with approximately 6.1% occurring only once. The specimen comprised lung tumor tissue, sampled at surgery. The sequence derives from a male donor with early-stage non-small cell lung cancer. This chain joins TRBV3-1 and TRBJ2-1; 8 bases map to TRBD1. The CDR3 DNA sequence: TGTGCCAGCAGCCAAGATGGACAGGGAGGCGGGAATGAGCAGTTCTTC. Translating it yields CASSQDGQGGGNEQFF.